This is a list of T cell receptor beta chains from one sample in a study of cytomegalovirus exposure and HLA in healthy donors. Clones were sequenced by immunoSEQ multiplex PCR, and TCRdb holds only the in-frame ones, with some missing. The sample shows roughly 33,000 clones, about 80% of them seen only once. Sequencing was performed on PBMCs. These receptors were taken from a male donor in good health and CMV-seronegative. Each CDR3 is given with its conserved first and last residue. D genes are given only for firm matches. The size field is filled for only some rows; it gives once, few, many or a size class.

CDR3 protein	CDR3 DNA	D gene	clone size	J gene	V gene	CDR3 length
CAISDPGLAGGPQETQYF	TGTGCCATCAGTGACCCGGGACTAGCGGGGGGCCCGCAAGAGACCCAGTACTTC	TRBD2	-	TRBJ2-5	TRBV10-3	18
CASSEGERYASTDTQYF	TGTGCCAGCAGCGAGGGGGAGCGCTACGCTAGCACAGATACGCAGTATTTT	-	once	TRBJ2-3	TRBV9	17
CASSEFSNYGYTF	TGTGCCAGCAGTGAGTTTAGCAACTATGGCTACACCTTC	-	-	TRBJ1-2	TRBV6-1	13
CAWRNELREKLFF	TGTGCCTGGAGAAACGAATTACGGGAAAAACTGTTTTTT	-	-	TRBJ1-4	TRBV30	13
CATQGVLLADYNSPLHF	TGTGCCACGCAAGGGGTTTTACTGGCAGATTATAATTCACCCCTCCACTTT	-	-	TRBJ1-6	TRBV28	17
CSVVLGLPADTQYF	TGCAGCGTTGTTCTCGGACTCCCGGCAGATACGCAGTATTTT	-	-	TRBJ2-3	TRBV29-1	14
CSVEEQENTEAFF	TGCAGCGTTGAAGAACAGGAGAACACTGAAGCTTTCTTT	-	-	TRBJ1-1	TRBV29-1	13
CASSLDHRSSYEQYF	TGTGCCAGCAGCTTAGATCACAGGAGCTCCTACGAGCAGTACTTC	-	-	TRBJ2-7	TRBV11-3	15
CASSSGTSGQETQYF	TGTGCCAGCAGCTCCGGGACTAGCGGACAAGAGACCCAGTACTTC	TRBD2	-	TRBJ2-5	TRBV5-4	15
CAIGQGGGTEAFF	TGTGCCATCGGACAGGGTGGGGGCACTGAAGCTTTCTTT	TRBD1	-	TRBJ1-1	TRBV10-3	13
CASSSRQFEETQYF	TGTGCCAGCAGCTCGCGACAGTTCGAGGAGACCCAGTACTTC	-	-	TRBJ2-5	TRBV7-2	14
CASSEAGGASETQYF	TGTGCCAGCAGTGAAGCGGGGGGTGCGAGCGAGACCCAGTACTTC	-	-	TRBJ2-5	TRBV6-1	15
CASGPGSISYEQYF	TGTGCCAGCGGTCCTGGGAGCATCTCCTACGAGCAGTACTTC	-	once	TRBJ2-7	TRBV6-5	14
CASSFRSYNEQFF	TGCGCCAGCAGTTTCCGCTCCTACAATGAGCAGTTCTTC	-	few	TRBJ2-1	TRBV10-2	13
CASSYPGGTEAFF	TGTGCCAGCAGCTACCCAGGGGGCACTGAAGCTTTCTTT	TRBD1	-	TRBJ1-1	TRBV7-6	13
CASSSRTGLYEQYF	TGCGCCAGCAGCTCTCGGACAGGGCTCTACGAGCAGTACTTC	TRBD1	-	TRBJ2-7	TRBV5-1	14
CASSINSDRVYEQYF	TGTGCCAGTAGTATAAACTCGGACAGGGTCTACGAGCAGTACTTC	TRBD1	-	TRBJ2-7	TRBV19	15
CASSGTAYNSPLHF	TGTGCCAGCAGCGGGACAGCGTATAATTCACCCCTCCACTTT	TRBD1	-	TRBJ1-6	TRBV27	14
CASSGAYYEQYF	TGTGCCAGCAGTGGAGCCTACTACGAGCAGTACTTC	-	-	TRBJ2-7	TRBV2	12
CASSLVGGSSYNSPLHF	TGTGCCAGCAGTTTGGTAGGGGGTAGCTCCTATAATTCCCCCCTCCACTTT	-	-	TRBJ1-6	TRBV28	17
CASSTGFGETQYF	TGTGCCAGCAGTACAGGGTTTGGGGAGACCCAGTACTTC	-	medium-sized	TRBJ2-5	TRBV6-5	13
CASSLGRVETQYF	TGTGCCAGCAGTTTAGGCAGGGTAGAGACCCAGTACTTC	-	-	TRBJ2-5	TRBV28	13
CASGGANYGYTF	TGTGCCAGCGGCGGGGCTAACTATGGCTACACCTTC	-	-	TRBJ1-2	TRBV4-2	12
CASSLWLAGAEQYF	TGTGCCAGCAGCTTGTGGCTAGCGGGAGCCGAGCAGTACTTC	TRBD2	-	TRBJ2-7	TRBV5-6	14